This is a list of T cell receptor beta chains from one sample in a study of shared clonotypes between healthy human individuals. Here immunoSEQ multiplex PCR was the method, and the copy in TCRdb shows in-frame clones only, minus some. The data show approximately 2.4 million clones, approximately 96% seen once. Material for sequencing was naive CD4+ T cells sorted from blood. Every receptor here comes from a man aged 18 to 29 in good health. The CDR3 runs from the conserved cysteine through the conserved F or W. D genes are given only for firm matches. A clone size is listed for some rows: how often the clone was seen (once, few, many), or a class if it is expanded.

d_call	v_call	clone_size	j_call	cdr3_aa	cdr3_nt
NA	TRBV7-9	once	TRBJ1-6	CASSFGGSSPLHF	TGTGCCAGCAGCTTCGGGGGAAGTTCACCCCTCCACTTT
NA	TRBV6-6	NA	TRBJ1-2	CASSGPGEGDYGYTF	TGTGCCAGCAGCGGACCTGGGGAGGGGGACTATGGCTACACCTTC
NA	TRBV28	NA	TRBJ1-1	CASSPLAQGAFF	TGTGCCAGCAGCCCCCTCGCGCAGGGGGCTTTCTTT
TRBD1	TRBV7-8	NA	TRBJ1-2	CASSPTGSRGYTF	TGTGCCAGCAGCCCGACAGGGTCGAGGGGCTACACCTTC
TRBD2	TRBV19	NA	TRBJ2-3	CASSIYTSGADTQYF	TGTGCCAGTAGTATCTACACTAGCGGCGCAGATACGCAGTATTTT
NA	TRBV5-1	NA	TRBJ2-3	CASSLALSTDTQYF	TGCGCCAGCAGCTTGGCATTGAGCACAGATACGCAGTATTTT
TRBD2	TRBV2	NA	TRBJ2-7	CASSDVAGRGEQYF	TGTGCCAGCAGTGACGTAGCGGGTCGGGGCGAGCAGTACTTC
TRBD2	TRBV9	NA	TRBJ2-2	CASSVVQRGNTGELFF	TGTGCCAGCAGCGTAGTTCAGCGGGGGAACACCGGGGAGCTGTTTTTT
NA	TRBV5-1	NA	TRBJ1-4	CASSSRGLANEKLFF	TGCGCCAGCAGCTCTAGGGGTTTGGCTAATGAAAAACTGTTTTTT
TRBD1	TRBV6-1	NA	TRBJ1-5	CASTDRDAINQPQHF	TGTGCCAGTACGGACAGGGATGCAATCAATCAGCCCCAGCATTTT
NA	TRBV18	NA	TRBJ1-2	CASSLNLRAGANYGYTF	TGTGCCAGCTCCCTAAACCTTCGAGCTGGGGCGAACTATGGCTACACCTTC
TRBD2	TRBV7-2	NA	TRBJ2-1	CASSSLTSGSFREQFF	TGTGCCAGCAGCTCCTTGACTAGCGGGAGTTTCAGGGAGCAGTTCTTC
TRBD1	TRBV23-1	NA	TRBJ2-2	CASVRDRENTGELFF	TGCGCCAGCGTTCGGGACAGGGAGAACACCGGGGAGCTGTTTTTT
TRBD1	TRBV7-9	NA	TRBJ2-3	CASSNGQGADTQYF	TGTGCCAGCAGCAACGGACAGGGAGCAGATACGCAGTATTTT
NA	TRBV18	NA	TRBJ2-1	CASSPQTSLAGGNNEQFF	TGTGCCAGCTCACCACAGACCAGTCTAGCAGGGGGGAACAATGAGCAGTTCTTC
NA	TRBV5-1	NA	TRBJ2-5	CASSFGGGEGETQYF	TGCGCCAGCAGCTTCGGAGGGGGCGAAGGCGAGACCCAGTACTTC
NA	TRBV7-2	NA	TRBJ2-2	CASSLATQGTGELFF	TGTGCCAGCAGCTTAGCCACCCAGGGCACCGGGGAGCTGTTTTTT
NA	TRBV13	NA	TRBJ1-1	CASSLRQTMNTEAFF	TGTGCCAGCAGCTTACGACAGACCATGAACACTGAAGCTTTCTTT
NA	TRBV6-6	NA	TRBJ1-1	CASTLIRNTEAFF	TGTGCCAGCACCCTTATCAGGAACACTGAAGCTTTCTTT
TRBD1	TRBV10-2	NA	TRBJ1-1	CASRNRDRGGMNTEAFF	TGCGCCAGCAGAAACAGGGACAGGGGGGGAATGAACACTGAAGCTTTCTTT
NA	TRBV7-3	NA	TRBJ2-5	CASSLYSGNQETQYF	TGTGCCAGCAGCTTATACTCTGGAAACCAAGAGACCCAGTACTTC
NA	TRBV11-2	NA	TRBJ1-5	CASSLGTKGSNQPQHF	TGTGCCAGCAGCTTAGGAACCAAAGGCAGCAATCAGCCCCAGCATTTT
NA	TRBV30	NA	TRBJ2-5	CAWSPRRGETQYF	TGTGCCTGGAGCCCACGGCGCGGGGAGACCCAGTACTTC
TRBD1	TRBV5-4	NA	TRBJ1-2	CASTQREDRDYGYTF	TGTGCCAGCACCCAACGGGAGGACAGGGACTATGGCTACACCTTC
TRBD2	TRBV11-2	NA	TRBJ2-1	CASSPGLAVNEQFF	TGTGCCAGCAGCCCCGGACTAGCGGTTAATGAGCAGTTCTTC
NA	TRBV9	once	TRBJ2-2	CASSVVDRNTGELFF	TGTGCCAGCAGCGTAGTAGACAGAAACACCGGGGAGCTGTTTTTT
NA	TRBV5-1	NA	TRBJ1-6	CASSWDISSYNSPLHF	TGCGCCAGCAGCTGGGACATTAGCTCCTATAATTCACCCCTCCACTTT
NA	TRBV6-1	NA	TRBJ1-1	CASSGTANTEAFF	TGTGCCAGCAGTGGGACAGCGAACACTGAAGCTTTCTTT
NA	TRBV5-1	NA	TRBJ2-3	CASSLGDRASTDTQYF	TGCGCCAGCAGCTTGGGGGACCGCGCTAGCACAGATACGCAGTATTTT
NA	TRBV11-2	few	TRBJ2-1	CASSFPRRGQLNEQFF	TGTGCCAGCAGCTTTCCCCGACGGGGGCAACTCAATGAGCAGTTCTTC
TRBD2	TRBV2	NA	TRBJ2-3	CASSEEGLAADTQYF	TGTGCCAGCAGTGAAGAGGGACTAGCGGCAGATACGCAGTATTTT
TRBD1	TRBV5-6	NA	TRBJ2-2	CASSSGTGVTGELFF	TGTGCCAGCAGCTCCGGGACAGGGGTCACCGGGGAGCTGTTTTTT
TRBD2	TRBV7-9	NA	TRBJ2-3	CASSVSSGASDTQYF	TGTGCCAGCAGCGTATCTAGCGGGGCATCAGATACGCAGTATTTT
NA	TRBV6-6	once	TRBJ1-5	CASSKDQPQHF	TGTGCCAGCAGCAAAGATCAGCCCCAGCATTTT
NA	TRBV19	few	TRBJ2-2	CASSIRENTGELFF	TGTGCCAGTAGTATACGCGAGAACACCGGGGAGCTGTTTTTT
TRBD2	TRBV28	NA	TRBJ2-7	CASSLLGASGPAGDLYEQYF	TGTGCCAGCAGTTTACTGGGGGCTAGCGGGCCAGCTGGGGATCTCTACGAGCAGTACTTC
NA	TRBV7-9	NA	TRBJ2-1	CASSPGGKQFF	TGTGCCAGCTCGCCGGGCGGGAAGCAGTTCTTC
NA	TRBV4-1	NA	TRBJ2-5	CASSQVYGETQYF	TGCGCCAGCAGCCAGGTGTACGGAGAGACCCAGTACTTC
NA	TRBV5-1	NA	TRBJ2-6	CASSLAGPGANVLTF	TGCGCCAGCAGCCTCGCGGGTCCTGGGGCCAACGTCCTGACTTTC